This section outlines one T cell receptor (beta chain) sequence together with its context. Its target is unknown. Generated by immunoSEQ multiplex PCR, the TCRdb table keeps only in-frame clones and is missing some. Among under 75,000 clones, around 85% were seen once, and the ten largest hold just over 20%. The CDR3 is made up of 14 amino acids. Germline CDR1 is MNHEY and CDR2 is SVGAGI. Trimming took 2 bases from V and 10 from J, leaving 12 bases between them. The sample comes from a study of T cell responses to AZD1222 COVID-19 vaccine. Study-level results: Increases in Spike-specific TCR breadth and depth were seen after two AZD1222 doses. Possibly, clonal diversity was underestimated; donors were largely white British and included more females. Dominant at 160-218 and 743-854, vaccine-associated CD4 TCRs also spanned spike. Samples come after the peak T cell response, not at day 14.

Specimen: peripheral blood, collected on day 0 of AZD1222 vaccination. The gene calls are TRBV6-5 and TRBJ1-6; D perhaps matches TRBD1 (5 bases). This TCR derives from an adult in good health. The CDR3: CASSYRGGESPLHF. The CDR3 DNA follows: TGTGCCAGCAGTTACCGGGGAGGGGAGTCACCCCTCCACTTT.